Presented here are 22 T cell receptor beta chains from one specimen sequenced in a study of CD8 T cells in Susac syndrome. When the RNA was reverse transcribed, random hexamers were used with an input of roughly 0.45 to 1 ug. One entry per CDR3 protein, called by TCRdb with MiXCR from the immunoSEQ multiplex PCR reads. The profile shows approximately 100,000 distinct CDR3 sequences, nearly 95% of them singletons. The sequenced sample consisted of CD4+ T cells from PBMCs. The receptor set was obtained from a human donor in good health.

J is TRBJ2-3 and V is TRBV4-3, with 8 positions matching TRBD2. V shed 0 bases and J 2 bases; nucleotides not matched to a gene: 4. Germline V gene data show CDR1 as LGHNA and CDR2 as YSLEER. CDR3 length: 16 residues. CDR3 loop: CASSQDSGGPTDTQYF. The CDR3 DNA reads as TGCGCCAGCAGCCAAGATTCGGGGGGGCCCACAGATACGCAGTATTTT.

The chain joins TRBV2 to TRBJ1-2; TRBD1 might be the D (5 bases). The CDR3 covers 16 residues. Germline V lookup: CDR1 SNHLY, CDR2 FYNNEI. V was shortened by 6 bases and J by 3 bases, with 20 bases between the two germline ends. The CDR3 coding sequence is TGTGCCAGCAGCGCTAACAGCGGGGCAAGCCACTATGGCTACACCTTC. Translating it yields CASSANSGASHYGYTF.

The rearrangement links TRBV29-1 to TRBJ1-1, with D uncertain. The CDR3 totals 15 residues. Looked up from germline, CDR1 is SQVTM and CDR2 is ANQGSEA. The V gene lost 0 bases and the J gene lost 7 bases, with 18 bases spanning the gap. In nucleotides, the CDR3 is TGCAGCGTTGAAGATTCGAGTAGGCCCCGCGGTGAAGCTTTCTTT. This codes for CSVEDSSRPRGEAFF.

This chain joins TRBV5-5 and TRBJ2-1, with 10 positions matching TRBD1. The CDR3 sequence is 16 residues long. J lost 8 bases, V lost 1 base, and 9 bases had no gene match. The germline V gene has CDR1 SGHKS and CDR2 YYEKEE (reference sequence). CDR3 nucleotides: TGTGCCAGCAGCTTGCCCCGGGACAGGGGTGTCGATGAGCAGTTCTTC. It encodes CASSLPRDRGVDEQFF.

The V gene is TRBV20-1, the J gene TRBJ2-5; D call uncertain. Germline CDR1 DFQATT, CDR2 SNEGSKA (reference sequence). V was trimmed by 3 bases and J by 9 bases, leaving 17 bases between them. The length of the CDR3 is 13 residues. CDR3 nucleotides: TGCAGTGCTAGGGATGGAGTCAGCCGGGCCCAGTACTTC. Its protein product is CSARDGVSRAQYF.

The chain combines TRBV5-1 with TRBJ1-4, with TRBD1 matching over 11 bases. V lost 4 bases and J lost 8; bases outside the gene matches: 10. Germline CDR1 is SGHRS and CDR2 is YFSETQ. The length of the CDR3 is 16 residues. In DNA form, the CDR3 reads TGCGCCAGCAGCGTCTCCGGGACAGGGGGGGAGGAAAAACTGTTTTTT. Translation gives CASSVSGTGGEEKLFF.

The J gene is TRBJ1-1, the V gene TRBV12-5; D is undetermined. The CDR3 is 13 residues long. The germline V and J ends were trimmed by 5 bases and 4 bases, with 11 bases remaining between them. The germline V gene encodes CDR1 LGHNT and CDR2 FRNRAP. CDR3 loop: CASGLEGGTEAFF. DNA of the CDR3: TGTGCTAGTGGTCTCGAGGGAGGCACTGAAGCTTTCTTT.

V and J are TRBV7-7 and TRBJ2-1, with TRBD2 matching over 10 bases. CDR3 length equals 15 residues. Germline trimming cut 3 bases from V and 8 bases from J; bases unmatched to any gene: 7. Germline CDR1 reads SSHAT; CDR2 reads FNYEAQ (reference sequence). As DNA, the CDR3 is TGTGCCAGCAGCTTGTCTAGCGGGAGCCTCTATGAGCAGTTCTTC. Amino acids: CASSLSSGSLYEQFF. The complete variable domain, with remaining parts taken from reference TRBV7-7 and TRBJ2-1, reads GAGVSQSPRYKVTKRGQDVTLRCDPISSHATLYWYQQALGQGPEFLTYFNYEAQPDKSGLPSDRFSAERPEGSISTLTIQRTEQRDSAMYRCASSLSSGSLYEQFFGPGTRLTVL.

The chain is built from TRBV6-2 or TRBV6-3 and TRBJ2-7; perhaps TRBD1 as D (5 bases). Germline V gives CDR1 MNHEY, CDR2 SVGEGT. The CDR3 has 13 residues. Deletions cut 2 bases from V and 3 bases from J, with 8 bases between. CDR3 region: CASSYGRVYEQYF. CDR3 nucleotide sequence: TGTGCCAGCAGTTACGGCAGGGTCTACGAGCAGTACTTC.

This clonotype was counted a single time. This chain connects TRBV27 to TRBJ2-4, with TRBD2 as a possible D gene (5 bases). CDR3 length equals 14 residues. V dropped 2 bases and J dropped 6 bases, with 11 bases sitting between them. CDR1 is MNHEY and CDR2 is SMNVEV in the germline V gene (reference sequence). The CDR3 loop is CASSLMRAPNIQYF. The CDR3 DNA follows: TGTGCCAGCAGTTTAATGAGGGCTCCAAACATTCAGTACTTC.

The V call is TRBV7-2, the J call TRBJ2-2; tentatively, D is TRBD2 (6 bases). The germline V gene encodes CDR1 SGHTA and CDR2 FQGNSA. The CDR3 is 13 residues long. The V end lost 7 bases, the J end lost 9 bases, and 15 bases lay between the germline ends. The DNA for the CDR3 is TGTGCCAGCACTAATAGCGGTCGCCGGGAGCTGTTTTTT. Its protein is CASTNSGRRELFF.

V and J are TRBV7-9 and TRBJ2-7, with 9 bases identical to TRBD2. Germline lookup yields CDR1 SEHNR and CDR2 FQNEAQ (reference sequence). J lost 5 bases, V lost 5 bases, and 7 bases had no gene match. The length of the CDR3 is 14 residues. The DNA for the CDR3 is TGTGCCAGCAGCAGTAGCGGGGGTATCAACGAGCAGTACTTC. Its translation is CASSSSGGINEQYF. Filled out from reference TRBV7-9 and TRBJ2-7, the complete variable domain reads DTGVSQNPRHKITKRGQNVTFRCDPISEHNRLYWYRQTLGQGPEFLTYFQNEAQLEKSRLLSDRFSAERPKGSFSTLEIQRTEQGDSAMYLCASSSSGGINEQYFGPGTRLTVT.

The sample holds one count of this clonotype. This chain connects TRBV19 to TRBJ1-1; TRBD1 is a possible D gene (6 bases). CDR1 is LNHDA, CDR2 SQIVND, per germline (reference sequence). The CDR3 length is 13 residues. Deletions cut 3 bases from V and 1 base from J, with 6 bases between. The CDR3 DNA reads TGTGCCAGTAGTATGACAGGGAACACTGAAGCTTTCTTT. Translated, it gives CASSMTGNTEAFF.

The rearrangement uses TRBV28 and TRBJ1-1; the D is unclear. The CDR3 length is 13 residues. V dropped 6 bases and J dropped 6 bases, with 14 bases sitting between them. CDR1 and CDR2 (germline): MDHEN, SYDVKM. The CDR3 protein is CASRTLGRAEAFF. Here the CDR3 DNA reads TGTGCCAGCAGAACTCTGGGTCGGGCTGAAGCTTTCTTT.

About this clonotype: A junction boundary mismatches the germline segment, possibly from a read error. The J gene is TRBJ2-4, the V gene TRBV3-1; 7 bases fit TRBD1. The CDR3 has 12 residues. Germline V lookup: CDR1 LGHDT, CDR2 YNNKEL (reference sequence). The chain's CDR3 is CASSQRQGVLDF. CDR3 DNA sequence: TGTGCCAGCAGTCAGAGACAGGGAGTCTTGGACTTC.

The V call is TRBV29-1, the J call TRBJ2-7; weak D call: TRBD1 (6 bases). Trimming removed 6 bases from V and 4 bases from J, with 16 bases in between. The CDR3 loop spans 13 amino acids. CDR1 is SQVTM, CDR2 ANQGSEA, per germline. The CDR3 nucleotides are TGCAGCGTGGAACTCACAGGGCGATACGAGCAGTACTTC. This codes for CSVELTGRYEQYF.

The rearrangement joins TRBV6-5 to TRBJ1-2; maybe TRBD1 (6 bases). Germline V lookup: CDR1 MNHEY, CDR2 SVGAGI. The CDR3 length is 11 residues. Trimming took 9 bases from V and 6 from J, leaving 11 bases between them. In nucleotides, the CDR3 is TGTGCCAGTGAGGGGGTAGATGGCTACACCTTC. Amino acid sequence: CASEGVDGYTF.

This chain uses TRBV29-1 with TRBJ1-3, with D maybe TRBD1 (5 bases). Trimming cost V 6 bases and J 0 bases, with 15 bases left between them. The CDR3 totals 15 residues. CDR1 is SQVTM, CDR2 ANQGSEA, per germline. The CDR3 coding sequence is TGCAGCGTCGGCACGACAGTTAGCTCTGGAAACACCATATATTTT. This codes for CSVGTTVSSGNTIYF.

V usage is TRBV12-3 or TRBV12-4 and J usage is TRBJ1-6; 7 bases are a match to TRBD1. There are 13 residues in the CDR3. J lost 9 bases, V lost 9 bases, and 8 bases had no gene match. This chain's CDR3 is CASRGHRGSPLHF. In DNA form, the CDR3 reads TGTGCCAGTAGAGGACACAGGGGTTCACCCCTCCACTTT.

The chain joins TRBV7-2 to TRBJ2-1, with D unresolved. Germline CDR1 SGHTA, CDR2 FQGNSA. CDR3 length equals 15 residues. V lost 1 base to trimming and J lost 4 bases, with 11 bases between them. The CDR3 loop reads CASSLGVGKYNEQFF. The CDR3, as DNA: TGTGCCAGCAGCTTAGGTGTTGGCAAATACAATGAGCAGTTCTTC.

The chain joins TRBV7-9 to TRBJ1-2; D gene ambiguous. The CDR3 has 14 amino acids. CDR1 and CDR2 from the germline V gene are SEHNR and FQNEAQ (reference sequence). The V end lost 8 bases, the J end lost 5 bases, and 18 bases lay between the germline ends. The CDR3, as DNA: TGTGCCAGCCTGACGGGCGCCGGGATATATGGCTACACCTTC. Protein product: CASLTGAGIYGYTF. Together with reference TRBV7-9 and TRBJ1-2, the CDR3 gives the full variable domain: DTGVSQNPRHKITKRGQNVTFRCDPISEHNRLYWYRQTLGQGPEFLTYFQNEAQLEKSRLLSDRFSAERPKGSFSTLEIQRTEQGDSAMYLCASLTGAGIYGYTFGSGTRLTVV.

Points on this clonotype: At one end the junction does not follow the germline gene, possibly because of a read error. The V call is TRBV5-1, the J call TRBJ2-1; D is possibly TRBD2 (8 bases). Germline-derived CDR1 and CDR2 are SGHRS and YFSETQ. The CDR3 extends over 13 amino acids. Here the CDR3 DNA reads TGCGCCAGCAGCTTGGACGTCCCCAGCGGGGGACAGTTC. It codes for CASSLDVPSGGQF.